The 19 T cell receptor beta chains presented below share a single source sample, sequenced in a study of blood T cell repertoires in COVID-19. Libraries were prepared by immunoSEQ multiplex PCR; TCRdb keeps only in-frame clonotypes and omits some of them. The data contain just under 30,000 clones, about 90% of them singletons. The sequencing input was peripheral blood. These receptors all come from a human donor with active COVID-19. The donor label of this sample is uncertain.

This clone was seen a single time. The chain employs TRBV7-3 and TRBJ1-6, with D possibly being TRBD1 (6 bases). Germline V gene sequence: CDR1 SGHTA, CDR2 FQGTGA. Trimming took off 4 bases at V and 1 base at J, with 11 bases between the two ends. The length of the CDR3 is 16 residues. CDR3 in DNA: TGTGCCAGCAGCTCGACAGGACCTTCCTATAATTCACCCCTCCACTTT. Protein sequence: CASSSTGPSYNSPLHF.

This clone counts as medium-sized. This CDR3 is also generated by other DNA sequences in the sample. The V call is TRBV19, the J call TRBJ2-7, with 9 bases aligning to TRBD2. Looked up from germline, CDR1 is LNHDA and CDR2 is SQIVND (reference sequence). Trimming removed 3 bases from V and 5 bases from J; junction bases left unmatched: 2. This CDR3 comprises 13 residues. CDR3 residues: CASSIASGDEQYF. As DNA, the CDR3 is TGTGCCAGTAGTATCGCTAGCGGGGACGAGCAGTACTTC.

The V gene is TRBV12-3 or TRBV12-4, the J gene TRBJ1-1; 10 nucleotides align to TRBD1. This CDR3 is 13 amino acids long. V dropped 7 bases and J dropped 8; count of bases not matched to a gene: 7. In nucleotides, the CDR3 is TGTGCCAGCACCACCGGGACAGGGGTCGAAGCTTTCTTT. This codes for CASTTGTGVEAFF.

The genes are TRBV7-2 and TRBJ2-6; 11 nucleotides agree with TRBD1. V was clipped by 5 bases and J by 4 bases; unmatched bases: 13. The germline V gene has CDR1 SGHTA and CDR2 FQGNSA. This CDR3 has 19 residues. Here the CDR3 DNA reads TGTGCCAGCAGCATAGAGGGGCAGGGACAGGGGGAAGGGGCCAACGTCCTGACTTTC. It codes for CASSIEGQGQGEGANVLTF.

The CDR3 protein is CASSVVTGTEAFF. The CDR3 DNA sequence: TGTGCCAGCAGCGTAGTCACGGGAACTGAAGCTTTCTTT. The rearrangement uses TRBV9 and TRBJ1-1; D unclear. This CDR3 has 13 residues. Trimming stripped 0 bases from V and 5 bases from J, with 8 bases between. Looked up from germline, CDR1 is SGDLS and CDR2 is YYNGEE.

V gene TRBV4-1 combines with J gene TRBJ2-6; no firm D call. This CDR3 comprises 17 residues. Germline V gives CDR1 MGHRA, CDR2 YSYEKL. Trimming took 1 base from V and 1 from J, leaving 11 bases between them. The CDR3 region is CASSQGQETSGANVLTF. CDR3 nucleotides: TGCGCCAGCAGCCAAGGCCAGGAAACATCTGGGGCCAACGTCCTGACTTTC.

This chain joins TRBV7-9 and TRBJ2-1; TRBD2 agrees at 7 bases. J gave up 2 bases and V 1 base, and 2 bases lay outside the gene matches. The germline V gene encodes CDR1 SEHNR and CDR2 FQNEAQ (reference sequence). This CDR3 region has 15 residues. CDR3 DNA: TGTGCCAGCAGCTTAGGGACTAGTGCCTACAATGAGCAGTTCTTC. Translation: CASSLGTSAYNEQFF.

This clone appeared once. The V and J genes are TRBV27 and TRBJ1-5; D uncertain. V lost 5 bases and J 3 bases, leaving 17 bases between the germline ends. Germline-derived CDR1 and CDR2 are MNHEY and SMNVEV (reference sequence). The CDR3 length is 16 residues. The chain's CDR3 is CASSRLAGRANQPQHF. The CDR3 region has the DNA TGTGCCAGCAGTCGATTAGCGGGGAGGGCCAATCAGCCCCAGCATTTT.

The rearrangement joins TRBV5-4 to TRBJ2-7; 12 bases line up with TRBD2. The germline gives CDR1 SGHNT, CDR2 YYREEE (reference sequence). The CDR3 has 15 amino acids. With V trimmed by 5 bases and J by 1 base, 4 bases remained unmatched. This CDR3 reads CASRVTSGSSYEQYF. CDR3 nucleotides: TGTGCCAGCAGGGTGACTAGCGGGAGTTCCTACGAGCAGTACTTC. Looking up the rest from reference TRBV5-4 and TRBJ2-7 gives the full variable domain: ETGVTQSPTHLIKTRGQQVTLRCSSQSGHNTVSWYQQALGQGPQFIFQYYREEENGRGNFPPRFSGLQFPNYSSELNVNALELDDSALYLCASRVTSGSSYEQYFGPGTRLTVT.

V gene TRBV5-8 combines with J gene TRBJ2-5; possible D gene TRBD1, 6 bases. With 4 bases removed from V and 1 base from J, the gap between germline ends came to 17 bases. Germline V lookup: CDR1 SGHTS, CDR2 YDEGEE. This CDR3 spans 16 amino acids. The CDR3, as DNA: TGTGCCAGCAGCCAAGGACAGAGTCGAGTCCAAGAGACCCAGTACTTC. Encoded protein: CASSQGQSRVQETQYF.

The chain has TRBV12-5 and TRBJ1-2; D remains unclear. Trimming left V 3 bases short and J 6 bases short, with 8 bases between. Per germline, CDR1 LGHNT and CDR2 FRNRAP. This CDR3 is 12 amino acids long. The CDR3 DNA sequence: TGTGCTAGTGGTTTCGGAGGAGATGGCTACACCTTC. It codes for CASGFGGDGYTF.

This chain links TRBV7-9 with TRBJ1-5; TRBD1 agrees at 7 bases. The J segment lost 7 bases and the V segment lost 3 bases, leaving 9 bases of the junction unmatched. Germline-derived CDR1 and CDR2 are SEHNR and FQNEAQ (reference sequence). The CDR3 runs to 15 residues. CDR3 sequence reads: CASSFGAGGGQPQHF. CDR3 sequence (DNA): TGTGCCAGCAGCTTCGGGGCAGGGGGTGGGCAGCCCCAGCATTTT.

The genes are TRBV5-1 and TRBJ2-1, with 10 bases aligning to TRBD1. The germline V gene has CDR1 SGHRS and CDR2 YFSETQ. Losses at the gene ends were 2 bases for V and 8 bases for J; bases not matched to a gene: 4. The CDR3 covers 14 residues. The CDR3 coding sequence is TGCGCCAGCAGCTTCGGGACAGGGGTGGATGAGCAGTTCTTC. The encoded protein is CASSFGTGVDEQFF. The whole variable domain, filled in from reference TRBV5-1 and TRBJ2-1, reads KAGVTQTPRYLIKTRGQQVTLSCSPISGHRSVSWYQQTPGQGLQFLFEYFSETQRNKGNFPGRFSGRQFSNSRSEMNVSTLELGDSALYLCASSFGTGVDEQFFGPGTRLTVL.

This clone was observed once. V is TRBV28 and J is TRBJ2-1; 9 bases match TRBD2. The V gene end was trimmed by 5 bases and the J gene end by 8 bases; junction bases not matched to a gene: 16. The CDR3 totals 17 residues. Per germline, CDR1 MDHEN and CDR2 SYDVKM. The CDR3 DNA is TGTGCCAGCAGTCCCCCCTATCGTAGCGGGAGTTGGTATGAGCAGTTCTTC. This sequence encodes CASSPPYRSGSWYEQFF.

The chain couples TRBV5-4 to TRBJ2-1; 10 nucleotides align to TRBD2. V gave up 0 bases and J gave up 8 bases; unmatched junction bases: 5. Per the germline V gene, CDR1 is SGHNT and CDR2 is YYREEE (reference sequence). The CDR3 loop spans 15 amino acids. This chain's CDR3 is CASSLGLAGVYEQFF. The CDR3, as DNA: TGTGCCAGCAGCTTGGGGCTAGCGGGAGTATATGAGCAGTTCTTC.

This clone was seen a single time. V usage is TRBV20-1 and J usage is TRBJ1-2; the D gene is possibly TRBD1 (5 bases). Trimming removed 6 bases at V and 3 bases at J, with 8 bases between. The CDR3 runs 11 residues. Germline V gives CDR1 DFQATT, CDR2 SNEGSKA (reference sequence). CDR3 region: CSAGGDYGYTF. The CDR3 DNA follows: TGCAGTGCCGGGGGGGACTATGGCTACACCTTC.

A note on this clone: Its ends do not fully match the called genes, so a read error is possible. This chain's CDR3 is CASSLAQGLVSEQFF. The CDR3 bases are TGTGCTAGCAGCTTAGCACAGGGGTTGGTTAGTGAGCAGTTCTTC. The chain joins TRBV7-7 to TRBJ2-1; 7 bases map to TRBD1. The CDR3 extends over 15 amino acids. Germline CDR1 and CDR2: SSHAT and FNYEAQ (reference sequence).

The rearrangement joins TRBV9 to TRBJ2-2; possibly TRBD2 for D (6 bases). Looked up from germline, CDR1 is SGDLS and CDR2 is YYNGEE. Trimming removed 3 bases from V and 2 bases from J, with 11 bases in between. CDR3 length: 15 amino acids. In nucleotides, the CDR3 is TGTGCCAGCAGCGGCGGGGTCCTAAACACCGGGGAGCTGTTTTTT. Translation: CASSGGVLNTGELFF.

J is TRBJ2-5 and V is TRBV5-1, with TRBD1 identical over 8 bases. CDR3 length equals 15 residues. Germline CDR1 is SGHRS and CDR2 is YFSETQ. The V gene end was trimmed by 2 bases and the J gene end by 5 bases; junction bases not matched to a gene: 8. The CDR3 nucleotides read TGCGCCAGCAGCTTTGGTCAGGGGGCCGGGGAGACCCAGTACTTC. Translation gives CASSFGQGAGETQYF.